Listed below are T cell receptor beta chains from one sample, sequenced in a study of OX40 agonist ivuxolimab in advanced cancers. Libraries were prepared by immunoSEQ multiplex PCR; TCRdb keeps only in-frame clonotypes and omits some of them. The repertoire includes 89,000 or so clones, 91% of them detected once, and 8.4% sits in the top ten. This sample comprised CD4+ or CD8+ T cells sorted from blood, obtained in a trial of the OX40 agonist ivuxolimab. Source of these receptors: an adult with an advanced solid tumor such as melanoma, head and neck, liver or kidney cancer. Each CDR3 is given with its conserved first and last residue. Fields, in order: D gene, CDR3 length, clone size, V gene, J gene, CDR3 DNA, CDR3 protein. A D gene is named only where the DNA matches it firmly. Some rows mark clone size as missing; the rest say once, few, many or name a class of expanded clone.

D gene: .; CDR3 length: 13; clone size: .; V gene: TRBV6-5; J gene: TRBJ1-1; CDR3 DNA: TGTGCCAGCAGTTCAGGGTATTGGACTGAAGCTTTCTTT; CDR3 protein: CASSSGYWTEAFF
D gene: .; CDR3 length: 17; clone size: .; V gene: TRBV4-3; J gene: TRBJ2-3; CDR3 DNA: TGCGCCAGCAGCCAAGAGGGGGCCTTGTCGGAAACAGATACGCAGTATTTT; CDR3 protein: CASSQEGALSETDTQYF
D gene: .; CDR3 length: 17; clone size: .; V gene: TRBV28; J gene: TRBJ1-3; CDR3 DNA: TGTGCCAGCACGGGGGCAGGGAAGATTTCGAAAGGAAACACCATATATTTT; CDR3 protein: CASTGAGKISKGNTIYF
D gene: .; CDR3 length: 15; clone size: .; V gene: TRBV19; J gene: TRBJ2-1; CDR3 DNA: TGTGCCAGTAGTATGTCTTTTGGAGGGGGGTGGGAGCAGTTCTTC; CDR3 protein: CASSMSFGGGWEQFF
D gene: .; CDR3 length: 16; clone size: .; V gene: TRBV27; J gene: TRBJ1-6; CDR3 DNA: TGTGCCAGCAGTTCACTTGGGGCTTCCTATAATTCACCCCTCCACTTT; CDR3 protein: CASSSLGASYNSPLHF
D gene: TRBD1; CDR3 length: 21; clone size: .; V gene: TRBV28; J gene: TRBJ1-5; CDR3 DNA: TGTGCCAGCAGTCGTAGATCCTGGGGGCAGGGGGGCGCCTATAGCAATCAGCCCCAGCATTTT; CDR3 protein: CASSRRSWGQGGAYSNQPQHF
D gene: .; CDR3 length: 14; clone size: .; V gene: TRBV28; J gene: TRBJ2-3; CDR3 DNA: TGTGCCAGCAGTTTAGTAATTTGGGCAGATACGCAGTATTTT; CDR3 protein: CASSLVIWADTQYF
D gene: .; CDR3 length: 14; clone size: .; V gene: TRBV29-1; J gene: TRBJ2-1; CDR3 DNA: TGCAGCGTTGAAGGAACTAGCAGCAAAAATGAGCAGTTCTTC; CDR3 protein: CSVEGTSSKNEQFF
D gene: .; CDR3 length: 12; clone size: .; V gene: TRBV30; J gene: TRBJ2-1; CDR3 DNA: TGTGCCTGGAGTGTAACTATTGGGGAGCAGTTCTTC; CDR3 protein: CAWSVTIGEQFF
D gene: TRBD1; CDR3 length: 16; clone size: .; V gene: TRBV27; J gene: TRBJ2-1; CDR3 DNA: TGTGCCAGCAGTCTGGGAGCGGGACAGGGGAACAATGAGCAGTTCTTC; CDR3 protein: CASSLGAGQGNNEQFF
D gene: .; CDR3 length: 13; clone size: .; V gene: TRBV9; J gene: TRBJ1-2; CDR3 DNA: TGTGCCAGCAGCGAGGGAGCCTCCTATGGCTACACCTTC; CDR3 protein: CASSEGASYGYTF
D gene: .; CDR3 length: 17; clone size: .; V gene: TRBV15; J gene: TRBJ2-5; CDR3 DNA: TGTGCCACCAGCAGAGGGGGTAGAGGGACCGACCAAGAGACCCAGTACTTC; CDR3 protein: CATSRGGRGTDQETQYF
D gene: .; CDR3 length: 10; clone size: .; V gene: TRBV2; J gene: TRBJ2-3; CDR3 DNA: TGTGCCAGCAAGGCGCCGACGCAGTATTTT; CDR3 protein: CASKAPTQYF
D gene: .; CDR3 length: 14; clone size: .; V gene: TRBV30; J gene: TRBJ2-7; CDR3 DNA: TGTGCCTGGAGTCCTACAGGGATATCCTACGAGCAGTACTTC; CDR3 protein: CAWSPTGISYEQYF
D gene: TRBD1; CDR3 length: 16; clone size: .; V gene: TRBV5-1; J gene: TRBJ1-3; CDR3 DNA: TGCGCCAGCAGCTTGGCAAAAACAGGGGTCGGGGACACCATATATTTT; CDR3 protein: CASSLAKTGVGDTIYF
D gene: .; CDR3 length: 12; clone size: .; V gene: TRBV28; J gene: TRBJ2-7; CDR3 DNA: TGTGCCAGCAGTTCCTCCTCCTACGAGCAGTACTTC; CDR3 protein: CASSSSSYEQYF
D gene: .; CDR3 length: 12; clone size: .; V gene: TRBV5-1; J gene: TRBJ2-3; CDR3 DNA: TGCGCCAGCAGGGAGGGTTCAGATACGCAGTATTTT; CDR3 protein: CASREGSDTQYF
D gene: .; CDR3 length: 14; clone size: .; V gene: TRBV19; J gene: TRBJ2-2; CDR3 DNA: TGTGCCAGTAGTATTGGGGGGAACACCGGGGAGCTGTTTTTT; CDR3 protein: CASSIGGNTGELFF
D gene: .; CDR3 length: 15; clone size: .; V gene: TRBV21-1; J gene: TRBJ1-2; CDR3 DNA: TGTGCCAGCAGCCCGGGGGACAGGGTCATTCCGGGCTACACCTTC; CDR3 protein: CASSPGDRVIPGYTF
D gene: .; CDR3 length: 14; clone size: .; V gene: TRBV30; J gene: TRBJ2-1; CDR3 DNA: TGTGCCTGGGATAGCGGGACAGCAGCCAATGAGCAGTTCTTC; CDR3 protein: CAWDSGTAANEQFF
D gene: .; CDR3 length: 14; clone size: few; V gene: TRBV28; J gene: TRBJ1-5; CDR3 DNA: TGTGCCAGCAGGGGACCGGGCGCACGGCAGCCCCAGCATTTT; CDR3 protein: CASRGPGARQPQHF
D gene: TRBD1; CDR3 length: 15; clone size: .; V gene: TRBV30; J gene: TRBJ1-2; CDR3 DNA: TGTGCCTCCGGACAGGAGAACCTTATTAACTATGGCTACACCTTC; CDR3 protein: CASGQENLINYGYTF